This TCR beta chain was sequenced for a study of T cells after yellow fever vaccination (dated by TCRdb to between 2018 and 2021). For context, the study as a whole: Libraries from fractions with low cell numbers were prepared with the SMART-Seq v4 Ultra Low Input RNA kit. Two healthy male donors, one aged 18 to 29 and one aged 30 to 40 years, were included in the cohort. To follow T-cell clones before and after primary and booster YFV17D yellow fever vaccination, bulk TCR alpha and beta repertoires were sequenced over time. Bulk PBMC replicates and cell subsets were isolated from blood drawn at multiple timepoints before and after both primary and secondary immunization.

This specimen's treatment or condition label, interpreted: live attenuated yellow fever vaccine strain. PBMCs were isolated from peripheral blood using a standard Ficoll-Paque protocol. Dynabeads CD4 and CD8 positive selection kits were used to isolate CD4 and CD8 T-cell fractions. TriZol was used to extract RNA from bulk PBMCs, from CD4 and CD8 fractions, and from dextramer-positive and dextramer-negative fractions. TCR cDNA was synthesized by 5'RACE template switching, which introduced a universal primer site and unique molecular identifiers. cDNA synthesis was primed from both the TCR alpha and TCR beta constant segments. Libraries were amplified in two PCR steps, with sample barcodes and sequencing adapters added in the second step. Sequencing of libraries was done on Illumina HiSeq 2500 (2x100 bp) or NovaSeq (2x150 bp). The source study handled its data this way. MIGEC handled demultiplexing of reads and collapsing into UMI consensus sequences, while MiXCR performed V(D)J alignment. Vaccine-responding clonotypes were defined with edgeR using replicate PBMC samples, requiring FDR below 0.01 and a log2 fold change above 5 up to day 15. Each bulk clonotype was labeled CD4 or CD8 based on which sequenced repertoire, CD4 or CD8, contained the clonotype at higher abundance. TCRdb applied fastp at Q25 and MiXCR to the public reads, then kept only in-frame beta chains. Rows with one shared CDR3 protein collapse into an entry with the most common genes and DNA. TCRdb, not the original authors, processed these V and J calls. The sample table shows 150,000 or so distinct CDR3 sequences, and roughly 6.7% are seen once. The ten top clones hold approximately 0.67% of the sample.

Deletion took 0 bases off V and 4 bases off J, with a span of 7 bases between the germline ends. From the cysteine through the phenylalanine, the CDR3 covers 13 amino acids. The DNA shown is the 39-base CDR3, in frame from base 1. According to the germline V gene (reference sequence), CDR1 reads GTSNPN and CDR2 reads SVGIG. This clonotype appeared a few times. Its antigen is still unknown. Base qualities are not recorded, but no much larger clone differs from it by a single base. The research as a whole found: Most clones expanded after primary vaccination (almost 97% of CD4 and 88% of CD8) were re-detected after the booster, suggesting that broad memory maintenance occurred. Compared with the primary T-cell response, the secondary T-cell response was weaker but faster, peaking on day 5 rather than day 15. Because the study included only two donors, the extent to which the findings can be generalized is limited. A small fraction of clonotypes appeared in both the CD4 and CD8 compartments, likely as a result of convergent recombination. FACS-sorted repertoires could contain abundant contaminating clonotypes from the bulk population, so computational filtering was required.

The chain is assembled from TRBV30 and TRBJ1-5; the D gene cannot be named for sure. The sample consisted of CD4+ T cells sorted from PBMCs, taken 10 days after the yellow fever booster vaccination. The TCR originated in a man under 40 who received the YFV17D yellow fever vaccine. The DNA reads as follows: TGTGCCTGGAGTGTAATGGGGAATCAGCCCCAGCATTTT. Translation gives CAWSVMGNQPQHF.